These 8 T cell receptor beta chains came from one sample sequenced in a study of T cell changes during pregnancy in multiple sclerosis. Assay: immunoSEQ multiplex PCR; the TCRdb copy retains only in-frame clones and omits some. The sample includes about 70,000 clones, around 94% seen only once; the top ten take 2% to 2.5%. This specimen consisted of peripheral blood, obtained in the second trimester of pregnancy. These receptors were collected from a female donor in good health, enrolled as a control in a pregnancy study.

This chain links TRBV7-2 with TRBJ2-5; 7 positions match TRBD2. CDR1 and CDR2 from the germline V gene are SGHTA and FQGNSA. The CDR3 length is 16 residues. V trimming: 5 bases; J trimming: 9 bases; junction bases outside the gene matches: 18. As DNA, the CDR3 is TGTGCCAGCAGCACCGGGGGGACCGGCGGGCGTTTGGCCCAGTACTTC. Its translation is CASSTGGTGGRLAQYF.

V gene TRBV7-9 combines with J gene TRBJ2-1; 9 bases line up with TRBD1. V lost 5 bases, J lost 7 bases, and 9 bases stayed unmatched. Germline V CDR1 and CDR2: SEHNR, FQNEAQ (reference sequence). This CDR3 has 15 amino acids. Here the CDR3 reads CASSTDRGIGNEQFF. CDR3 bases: TGTGCCAGCAGCACGGACAGGGGTATAGGAAATGAGCAGTTCTTC.

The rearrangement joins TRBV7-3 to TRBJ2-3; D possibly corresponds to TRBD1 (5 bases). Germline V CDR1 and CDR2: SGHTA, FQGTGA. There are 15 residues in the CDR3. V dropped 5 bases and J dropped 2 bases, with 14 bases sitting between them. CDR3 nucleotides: TGTGCCAGCAGCCCATGGGGCGGTTCCACAGATACGCAGTATTTT. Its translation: CASSPWGGSTDTQYF.

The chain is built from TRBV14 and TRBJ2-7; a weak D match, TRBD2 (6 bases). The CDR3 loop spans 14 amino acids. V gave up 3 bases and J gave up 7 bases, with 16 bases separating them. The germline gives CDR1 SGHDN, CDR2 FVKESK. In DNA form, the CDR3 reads TGTGCCAGCAGCCACTTCCGGGGGTCGGGGGAGCAGTACTTC. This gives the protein CASSHFRGSGEQYF.

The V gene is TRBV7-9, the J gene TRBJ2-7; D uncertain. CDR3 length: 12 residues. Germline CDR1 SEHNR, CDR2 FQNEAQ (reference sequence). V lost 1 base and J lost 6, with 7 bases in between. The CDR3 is CASSLESPEQYF. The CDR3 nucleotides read TGTGCCAGCAGCTTAGAAAGCCCCGAGCAGTACTTC.

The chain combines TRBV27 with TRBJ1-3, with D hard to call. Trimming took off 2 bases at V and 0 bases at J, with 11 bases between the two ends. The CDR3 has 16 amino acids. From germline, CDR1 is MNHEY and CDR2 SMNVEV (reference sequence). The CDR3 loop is CASSLRGLLSGNTIYF. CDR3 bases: TGTGCCAGCAGTTTACGCGGCCTCCTCTCTGGAAACACCATATATTTT.

CDR3 DNA sequence: TGTGCCAGCAGCTTGGCCCAGGGGTTAAATTCCAATCAGCCCCAGCATTTT. Its protein is CASSLAQGLNSNQPQHF. This sequence joins TRBV5-6 and TRBJ1-5; weak D call: TRBD1 (6 bases). In germline, CDR1 is SGHDT, CDR2 YYEEEE. The ends were cut back, 0 bases at V and 3 bases at J, with 16 bases in the middle. The CDR3 spans 17 residues.

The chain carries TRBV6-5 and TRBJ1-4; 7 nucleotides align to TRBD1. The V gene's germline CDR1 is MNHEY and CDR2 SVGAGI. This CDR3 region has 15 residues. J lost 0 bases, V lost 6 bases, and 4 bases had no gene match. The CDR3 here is CASRGTAATNEKLFF. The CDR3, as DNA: TGTGCCAGCAGGGGGACAGCCGCAACTAATGAAAAACTGTTTTTT.